A selection of T cell receptor beta chains follows, all from one sample in a study of control samples from healthy donors and cancer patients. Here immunoSEQ multiplex PCR was the method, and the copy in TCRdb shows in-frame clones only, minus some. The data show approximately 130,000 clones, with about 90% seen just once and 2.5% to 3.5% held by the top ten. Material for sequencing was blood. The receptors were sampled from a man aged 60 to 75 in good health. Both conserved end residues are part of each CDR3. D genes are given only for firm matches. The size field is filled for only some rows; it gives once, few, many or a size class.

>NA|TRBJ1-5|TRBV28|NA
TGTGCCAGCAGCTTAGCAGGGGCTTTAAATCAGCCCCAGCATTTT
CASSLAGALNQPQHF
>few|TRBJ2-2|TRBV7-6|TRBD1
TGTGCCAGCAGCTTAGGACAGGGCAACACCGGGGAGCTGTTTTTT
CASSLGQGNTGELFF
>NA|TRBJ2-7|TRBV4-1|NA
TGCGCCAGCAGCCAAGGCGGCGAATTCGAGCAGTACTTC
CASSQGGEFEQYF
>NA|TRBJ1-1|TRBV10-3|NA
TGTGCCATCAGTCAGGGCTCCACCACTGAAGCTTTCTTT
CAISQGSTTEAFF
>NA|TRBJ1-2|TRBV21-1|NA
TGTGCCAGCAGCCCACAAGCTCGCGGGAGCGACTATGGCTACACCTTC
CASSPQARGSDYGYTF
>once|TRBJ1-1|TRBV5-1|NA
TGCGCCAGCAGCTCCAGGACACTAGGGAACACTGAAGCTTTCTTT
CASSSRTLGNTEAFF
>NA|TRBJ1-2|TRBV7-9|NA
TGTGCCAGCAACCAACAGGCGATCAGTGGCTACACCTTC
CASNQQAISGYTF
>NA|TRBJ2-1|TRBV27|NA
TGTGCCAGCAGTTTATCGGCCGGAAACAATGAGCAGTTCTTC
CASSLSAGNNEQFF
>NA|TRBJ2-1|TRBV2|NA
TGTGCCAGCCTTCGGGACGGTGGGGCCAATGAGCAGTTCTTC
CASLRDGGANEQFF
>NA|TRBJ1-5|TRBV7-3|NA
TGTGCCAGCAGCTTATACCCCCCTTGCAATCAGCCCCAGCATTTT
CASSLYPPCNQPQHF
>once|TRBJ2-7|TRBV9|NA
TGTGCCAGCAGCGTAGGGACTACCTACGAGCAGTACTTC
CASSVGTTYEQYF
>NA|TRBJ2-3|TRBV5-5|NA
TGTGCCAGCAGCTTCCTAGACAGCCACCATACGCAGTATTTT
CASSFLDSHHTQYF
>NA|TRBJ2-2|TRBV3-1/TRBV3-2|NA
TGTGCCAGCAGCCATACAGGAGGGGAGCTGTTTTTT
CASSHTGGELFF
>once|TRBJ2-3|TRBV29-1|TRBD1
TGCAGCGTTGAAGGGACAGGGCAATCCACAGATACGCAGTATTTT
CSVEGTGQSTDTQYF
>NA|TRBJ1-1|TRBV27|NA
TGTGCCAGCAGTGCATACAGGGCGGTGAACACTGAAGCTTTCTTT
CASSAYRAVNTEAFF
>NA|TRBJ2-4|TRBV19|TRBD1
TGTGCCAGTAGTGACAGGGGGAAGGACATTCAGTACTTC
CASSDRGKDIQYF
>NA|TRBJ1-5|TRBV30|NA
TGTGCCTGGAGTGGGGGAGACGGTCAGCCCCAGCATTTT
CAWSGGDGQPQHF
>NA|TRBJ2-2|TRBV19|NA
TGTGCCAGTAGGCCAGGGACGAACACCGGGGAGCTGTTTTTT
CASRPGTNTGELFF
>NA|TRBJ2-3|TRBV7-2|NA
TGTGCCAGCAGCATAGACAGGGAGGGACGCACAGATACGCAGTATTTT
CASSIDREGRTDTQYF
>NA|TRBJ2-7|TRBV4-1|TRBD1
TGCGCCAGCAGCCAAGATAAGGGACCTTCGGGACAGGGCACCTACGAGCAGTACTTC
CASSQDKGPSGQGTYEQYF
>NA|TRBJ1-5|TRBV6-6|NA
TGTGCCAGCAGTGGCCGGACGGGGCAGCCCCAGCATTTT
CASSGRTGQPQHF
>NA|TRBJ2-3|TRBV2|NA
TGTGCCAGCAGTGCAGGCAGGGCCGCAGATACGCAGTATTTT
CASSAGRAADTQYF
>NA|TRBJ1-2|TRBV29-1|NA
TGCAGCGGGGGGGACCGCGATGGCTACACCTTC
CSGGDRDGYTF
>NA|TRBJ2-7|TRBV24-1|TRBD2
TGTGCCACCAGTGACGCACGTGCGGGGGAAACCTCCTACGAGCAGTACTTC
CATSDARAGETSYEQYF
>once|TRBJ2-1|TRBV7-2|NA
TGTGCCAGCAGCTTACCCAGTTACAATGAGCAGTTCTTC
CASSLPSYNEQFF
>NA|TRBJ2-6|TRBV19|TRBD1
TGTGCCAGTAGGGACAGGGGGCGCGCTGGGGCCAACGTCCTGACTTTC
CASRDRGRAGANVLTF
>once|TRBJ2-6|TRBV5-1|NA
TGCGCCAGCAGTCTCCGGGAGCCTGGGGCCAACGTCCTGACTTTC
CASSLREPGANVLTF
>NA|TRBJ1-6|TRBV5-4|NA
TGTGCCAGCAGCTTTGGCGGGGGCCTTATAAATTCACCCCTCCACTTT
CASSFGGGLINSPLHF
>NA|TRBJ1-4|TRBV10-3|NA
TGTGCCATCGGTCCCTCCCCTGCAGAAAAACTGTTTTTT
CAIGPSPAEKLFF
>NA|TRBJ2-1|TRBV19|NA
TGTGCCAGTAGTATAGGGAATGGGGCCGGACGACGAAATGAGCAGTTCTTC
CASSIGNGAGRRNEQFF
>NA|TRBJ2-1|TRBV2|NA
TGTGCCAGCAGTGGTTTCATGCGGAAGAGCTCCTACAATGAGCAGTTCTTC
CASSGFMRKSSYNEQFF
>NA|TRBJ1-6|TRBV27|TRBD1
TGTGCCAGCAGTCGACAGGGCGATTCACCCCTCCACTTT
CASSRQGDSPLHF
>NA|TRBJ1-1|TRBV13|NA
TGTGCCAGCAGCTTTAAACACACTGAAGCTTTCTTT
CASSFKHTEAFF
>NA|TRBJ2-7|TRBV6-5|TRBD1
TGTGCCAGCAGGTTCCGGGACAGGGGGACCTACGAGCAGTACTTC
CASRFRDRGTYEQYF
>NA|TRBJ2-4|TRBV21-1|NA
TGTGCCAGCAGCAAAGAGTTGGTCGATGGCAGGGGGGGATTGGAAGCCAAAAACATTCAGTACTTC
CASSKELVDGRGGLEAKNIQYF
>once|TRBJ1-5|TRBV5-1|TRBD1
TGCGCCAGCAGCTCTGGGACAGGCGGCAATCAGCCCCAGCATTTT
CASSSGTGGNQPQHF
>NA|TRBJ2-7|TRBV3-1/TRBV3-2|TRBD1
TGTGCCAGCAGCCTTCGGACAGGGGTAGCCGAGCAGTACTTC
CASSLRTGVAEQYF
>NA|TRBJ1-5|TRBV15|NA
TGTGCCACCGTAGCAGACTTGGATCAGCCCCAGCATTTT
CATVADLDQPQHF
>NA|TRBJ1-3|TRBV12-3/TRBV12-4|NA
TGTGCCAGCAGCCTTAGCTCTGGAAACACCATATATTTT
CASSLSSGNTIYF
>NA|TRBJ1-2|TRBV6-5|TRBD1
TGTGCCAGCAGTAGACAGGGTGTCATCAACTATGGCTACACCTTC
CASSRQGVINYGYTF
>once|TRBJ2-3|TRBV5-1|TRBD1
TGCGCCAGCAGCCCGGGACAGAACACAGATACGCAGTATTTT
CASSPGQNTDTQYF
>NA|TRBJ1-5|TRBV19|TRBD1
TGTGCCAGTAGTTTGCGGGACAGTAATCAGCCCCAGCATTTT
CASSLRDSNQPQHF
>NA|TRBJ1-1|TRBV6-5|TRBD1
TGTGCCGGACAGGGCCGGCGGGACACTGAAGCTTTCTTT
CAGQGRRDTEAFF
>NA|TRBJ1-5|TRBV10-2|TRBD1
TGCGCCAGCAGGGTTGACAGGGCGAGCAATCAGCCCCAGCATTTT
CASRVDRASNQPQHF
>NA|TRBJ2-2|TRBV4-2|NA
TGTGCCAGCAGCCAGAGGACCTGGGACTCCGACACCGGGGAGCTGTTTTTT
CASSQRTWDSDTGELFF
>NA|TRBJ2-5|TRBV7-2|TRBD1
TGTGCCAGCAGTCGGGCAGGGGGCTTGGAGACCCAGTACTTC
CASSRAGGLETQYF
>once|TRBJ2-2|TRBV5-6|TRBD2
TGTGCCAGCAGCTTGGTCGGACTAGCGACCGGGGAGCTGTTTTTT
CASSLVGLATGELFF
>NA|TRBJ1-6|TRBV2|NA
TGTGCCAGCAGTGACACCAGCTCCTATAATTCACCCCTCCACTTT
CASSDTSSYNSPLHF
>NA|TRBJ1-4|TRBV5-6|NA
TGTGCCAGCAGCTTGGGACGGGCAACTAATGAAAAACTGTTTTTT
CASSLGRATNEKLFF
>NA|TRBJ1-2|TRBV28|TRBD1
TGTGCCAGCAAAACAGGGGGTGGGTTTGGCTACACCTTC
CASKTGGGFGYTF
>NA|TRBJ1-4|TRBV6-1|TRBD1
TGTGCCAGCAGCGACCGACAGGGCGGGCTGTTTTTT
CASSDRQGGLFF
>NA|TRBJ2-3|TRBV10-3|NA
TGTGCCATCAGCTCCTCGGCCAGCACAGATACGCAGTATTTT
CAISSSASTDTQYF
>NA|TRBJ2-7|TRBV27|NA
TGTGCCAGCACTGGGGGGGCGCCGGTCTACGAGCAGTACTTC
CASTGGAPVYEQYF
>NA|TRBJ2-2|TRBV6-5|NA
TGTGCCAGCCGGCGCGGAGGGACGGGAGGGGAGCTGTTTTTT
CASRRGGTGGELFF
>NA|TRBJ1-4|TRBV4-3|TRBD1
TGCGCCAGCAGCCTCGGACAGGGTAATGAAAAACTGTTTTTT
CASSLGQGNEKLFF
>NA|TRBJ2-1|TRBV14|NA
TGTGCCAGCAGCCAAGATTTTTACTCAGGGTACAATGAGCAGTTCTTC
CASSQDFYSGYNEQFF
>NA|TRBJ1-3|TRBV28|NA
TGTGCCAGCAGTTTGTCTGCCGGAAACACCATATATTTT
CASSLSAGNTIYF